A single TCR beta chain is shown here with its context. The data stem from a study of immune evolution from preneoplasia to lung adenocarcinoma. Assay: immunoSEQ multiplex PCR; the TCRdb copy retains only in-frame clones and omits some. The sample holds about 6,400 clones, approximately 80% seen once. This CDR3 is 16 amino acids long. Germline V gene data show CDR1 as SGHRS and CDR2 as YFSETQ. The V gene lost 4 bases and the J gene lost 4 bases, with 20 bases spanning the gap. Patient tissue came from resections in Japan or China, 2014–2017. The sample was FFPE adjacent normal lung tissue. The V gene is TRBV5-1, the J gene TRBJ2-5; weak D call: TRBD2 (6 bases). This clonotype originated in a donor at least 70 years old with lung adenocarcinoma. The DNA of the CDR3 is TGCGCCAGCAGCCCGGAATGGGGAGGAGCGGGAGAGACCCAGTACTTC. It yields the protein CASSPEWGGAGETQYF.